The next 25 T cell receptor beta chains were all read from a single sample in a study of T-cell reconstitution after alpha-beta-depleted transplantation in children. It was with unique molecular identifiers that the TCRbeta library was prepared. TCRdb re-called the PCR reads with MiXCR, one entry per CDR3 protein. The sample includes about 610,000 distinct CDR3 sequences, 27% of them seen just once. This specimen was PBMCs, taken before TCRalphabeta/CD19-depleted stem cell transplant. These receptors originate from a boy less than two years old with Wiskott-Aldrich syndrome, due to receive a stem cell transplant.

Note on this clonotype: One junction end does not reproduce the germline sequence, and a read error may be involved. Here the CDR3 DNA reads TGTGCCAGCAGCTTTCCAGGTCAGAGCGGGACCGATATCTTT. Translation: CASSFPGQSGTDIF. V is TRBV7-2 and J is TRBJ2-3, with TRBD2 matching 7 bases. The CDR3 runs 14 residues. Germline CDR1 and CDR2: SGHTA and FQGNSA.

This clonotype was found a few times. The V and J genes are TRBV5-1 and TRBJ2-7, with D maybe TRBD1 (5 bases). V was trimmed by 4 bases and J by 0 bases, leaving 14 bases between them. From germline, CDR1 is SGHRS and CDR2 YFSETQ. CDR3 size: 15 residues. In DNA form, the CDR3 reads TGCGCCAGCAGCAGGATGGACAAGGCCTCCTACGAGCAGTACTTC. Residues: CASSRMDKASYEQYF.

This chain connects TRBV3-1 to TRBJ1-5; 7 nucleotides line up with TRBD1. Germline V lookup: CDR1 LGHDT, CDR2 YNNKEL (reference sequence). The CDR3 totals 14 residues. V shed 3 bases, J shed 7 bases, and the junction held 6 bases outside the gene matches. The CDR3 spells CASSHKGGGQPQHF. As DNA, the CDR3 is TGTGCCAGCAGCCATAAGGGAGGGGGCCAGCCCCAGCATTTT.

The V call is TRBV2, the J call TRBJ2-1; TRBD1 aligns across 7 bases. CDR1 is SNHLY and CDR2 is FYNNEI in the germline V gene. With V trimmed by 8 bases and J by 5 bases, 0 bases remained unmatched. The CDR3 is 11 residues long. The CDR3 here is CASGTDNEQFF. The CDR3 bases are TGTGCCAGCGGGACAGACAATGAGCAGTTCTTC. Filled out from reference TRBV2 and TRBJ2-1, the complete variable domain reads EPEVTQTPSHQVTQMGQEVILRCVPISNHLYFYWYRQILGQKVEFLVSFYNNEISEKSEIFDDQFSVERPDGSNFTLKIRSTKLEDSAMYFCASGTDNEQFFGPGTRLTVL.

The chain couples TRBV29-1 to TRBJ2-7; 9 bases agree with TRBD1. Germline lookup yields CDR1 SQVTM and CDR2 ANQGSEA. The CDR3 loop spans 16 amino acids. Trimming at V came to 6 bases and at J to 0 bases, leaving 12 bases not matched to a gene. The CDR3 DNA reads as TGCAGCGTACAAACCGTAGACAGGGGGAGCTCCTACGAGCAGTACTTC. Encoded protein: CSVQTVDRGSSYEQYF.

The rearrangement joins TRBV12-3 or TRBV12-4 to TRBJ2-3; no clear D gene. The CDR3 is 16 residues long. V was cut by 5 bases and J by 0 bases, with 15 bases left in between. CDR3 sequence reads: CASSPTTVLSTDTQYF. The CDR3, as DNA: TGTGCCAGCAGTCCTACCACTGTGCTGAGCACAGATACGCAGTATTTT.

V and J are TRBV10-3 and TRBJ2-2, with 9 bases aligning to TRBD1. CDR3 size: 19 residues. Trimming took 2 bases from V and 5 from J; bases not matched to a gene: 15. Germline V lookup: CDR1 ENHRY, CDR2 SYGVKD. CDR3 bases: TGTGCCATCAGTGAGACTTTAGGCTCCGGGACAGGGAGGACCGGGGAGCTGTTTTTT. Protein: CAISETLGSGTGRTGELFF.

This clonotype has a handful of counts. The chain is built from TRBV20-1 and TRBJ2-4; D possibly matches TRBD1 or TRBD2 (6 bases each). Germline CDR1 is DFQATT and CDR2 is SNEGSKA (reference sequence). CDR3 length: 14 residues. Trimming stripped 3 bases from V and 8 bases from J, with 17 bases between. The CDR3 spells CSASRGQSGDIQYF. The CDR3 DNA sequence: TGCAGTGCTAGTAGGGGACAATCGGGGGACATTCAGTACTTC.

Only a few counts were recorded for this clonotype. V usage is TRBV12-3 or TRBV12-4 and J usage is TRBJ2-5, with a weak D call TRBD1 (6 bases). V was pared by 3 bases and J by 2 bases, with 10 bases between. The CDR3 has 14 amino acids. The CDR3 DNA sequence: TGTGCCAGCAGTTTCTCTGGACAGCAAGAGACCCAGTACTTC. Amino acids: CASSFSGQQETQYF.

The chain has TRBV19 and TRBJ2-1; 13 bases fit TRBD2. From germline, CDR1 is LNHDA and CDR2 SQIVND (reference sequence). V lost 0 bases, J lost 7 bases, and 3 bases stayed unmatched. The CDR3 totals 16 residues. The DNA for the CDR3 is TGTGCCAGTAGTATAGATGGGACTAGCGGGACGAATGAGCAGTTCTTC. Translation: CASSIDGTSGTNEQFF.

The chain joins TRBV5-1 to TRBJ2-7, with D possibly being TRBD1 (5 bases). The CDR3 has 13 amino acids. The V end lost 2 bases, the J end lost 6 bases, and 12 bases lay between the germline ends. Germline CDR1 SGHRS, CDR2 YFSETQ. This CDR3 is CASSFLREGEQYF. CDR3 bases: TGCGCCAGCAGCTTTCTCAGGGAAGGCGAGCAGTACTTC.

This clonotype was counted a few times. The chain has TRBV29-1 and TRBJ2-3; TRBD2 aligns across 14 bases. V was pared by 0 bases and J by 4 bases, with 9 bases of the junction left unmatched. The CDR3 totals 18 residues. From germline, CDR1 is SQVTM and CDR2 ANQGSEA. In DNA, the CDR3 is TGCAGCGTTGAAGATTCCGGGACTAGCGGGAGATCAGCAGATACGCAGTATTTT. Its translation: CSVEDSGTSGRSADTQYF.

The chain links TRBV20-1 to TRBJ2-3; 11 bases are a match to TRBD2. The CDR3 is 15 amino acids. Trimming at V came to 3 bases and at J to 2 bases, leaving 4 bases not matched to a gene. The germline V gene encodes CDR1 DFQATT and CDR2 SNEGSKA (reference sequence). The CDR3 loop reads CSASQLAGVTDTQYF. CDR3 DNA: TGCAGTGCTAGCCAACTAGCGGGAGTCACAGATACGCAGTATTTT.

The chain couples TRBV6-5 to TRBJ1-2; 7 bases agree with TRBD1. Germline values: CDR1 MNHEY, CDR2 SVGAGI. The CDR3 contains 17 residues. After removal of 2 bases from V and 2 bases from J, the junction contained 11 bases not matched to a gene. CDR3 in amino acids: CASSYGRTGERNYGYTF. The CDR3 DNA reads as TGTGCCAGCAGTTACGGGAGGACAGGAGAGAGGAACTATGGCTACACCTTC.

Comment on this clonotype: A junction boundary mismatches the germline segment, possibly from a read error. The chain combines TRBV12-3 or TRBV12-4 with TRBJ2-4; TRBD2 might be the D (6 bases). The CDR3 is made up of 16 amino acids. As DNA, the CDR3 is TGTGCCAGCAGATTAGGGCGGGACGTAGCCAAAAACATTCAGTACTTC. It is translated as CASRLGRDVAKNIQYF.

This clonotype was detected only once. In nucleotides, the CDR3 is TGTGCCAGCAGCTTCCTCAGGGGGCTCTCCTACGAGCAGTACTTC. It codes for CASSFLRGLSYEQYF. The rearrangement joins TRBV11-2 to TRBJ2-7, with 8 bases aligning to TRBD1. The CDR3 has 15 residues. The V gene end was trimmed by 3 bases and the J gene end by 0 bases; junction bases not matched to a gene: 4. Germline CDR1 SGHAT, CDR2 FQNNGV.

This clonotype has only a few counts. The rearrangement joins TRBV5-1 to TRBJ2-4; D ambiguous. Germline V gene data show CDR1 as SGHRS and CDR2 as YFSETQ. Trimming took off 1 base at V and 2 bases at J, with 13 bases between the two ends. There are 16 residues in the CDR3. CDR3 sequence (DNA): TGCGCCAGCAGCTTGTGGGTCGGTGCGACCAAAAACATTCAGTACTTC. Encoded protein: CASSLWVGATKNIQYF.

V is TRBV7-2 and J is TRBJ2-7, with a weak D call TRBD2 (5 bases). This CDR3 has 13 residues. V lost 5 bases and J lost 3, with 11 bases in between. Germline lookup yields CDR1 SGHTA and CDR2 FQGNSA. The CDR3 region is CASSRRTYYEQYF. The CDR3 DNA sequence: TGTGCCAGCAGCCGTCGGACTTACTACGAGCAGTACTTC.

This clonotype was seen a handful of times. V gene TRBV9 combines with J gene TRBJ2-1; 10 positions agree with TRBD2. With 2 bases clipped from V and 7 bases from J, the junction kept 6 bases outside the gene matches. CDR1 and CDR2 (germline): SGDLS, YYNGEE. CDR3 length: 15 residues. CDR3 residues: CASSVRTSGGNEQFF. The CDR3 DNA reads TGTGCCAGCAGCGTTAGGACTAGCGGAGGGAATGAGCAGTTCTTC.

The chain joins TRBV5-1 to TRBJ2-7; 9 positions match TRBD2. J was trimmed by 6 bases and V by 6 bases; bases with no gene match: 10. Germline V gene data show CDR1 as SGHRS and CDR2 as YFSETQ. This CDR3 is 14 amino acids long. CDR3 in amino acids: CASTGAGGLTEQYF. CDR3 DNA: TGCGCCAGCACTGGCGCGGGAGGGCTCACCGAGCAGTACTTC.

This rearrangement joins TRBV4-2 to TRBJ2-7; 11 nucleotides match TRBD2. J lost 2 bases, V lost 4 bases, and 4 bases had no gene match. The germline CDR1 and CDR2 sequences are LGHNA and YNFKEQ. The CDR3 loop spans 15 amino acids. CDR3 in amino acids: CASSRGLAATYEQYF. The CDR3 DNA sequence: TGTGCCAGCAGCCGGGGACTAGCGGCAACCTACGAGCAGTACTTC.

This clonotype turned up a few times. This rearrangement joins TRBV11-1 to TRBJ2-2, with 14 bases that match TRBD2. CDR3 length: 18 amino acids. Germline V gene sequence: CDR1 SGHAT, CDR2 FQDESV (reference sequence). V was pared by 1 base and J by 5 bases, with 6 bases of the junction left unmatched. The CDR3 here is CASSLGGLAGGETGELFF. CDR3 nucleotide sequence: TGTGCCAGCAGCTTAGGCGGACTAGCGGGAGGCGAAACCGGGGAGCTGTTTTTT.

The V call is TRBV3-1, the J call TRBJ2-5; D call uncertain. The CDR3 loop spans 15 amino acids. The germline V and J ends were trimmed by 0 bases and 0 bases, with 8 bases remaining between them. CDR1 and CDR2 (germline): LGHDT, YNNKEL (reference sequence). The CDR3 sequence: CASSQDSDNQETQYF. In nucleotides, the CDR3 is TGTGCCAGCAGCCAAGACTCTGACAACCAAGAGACCCAGTACTTC.

This CDR3 is CAISSGTSAGELFF. The CDR3 DNA reads TGTGCCATCAGCTCCGGGACTAGCGCCGGGGAGCTGTTTTTT. The rearrangement links TRBV10-3 to TRBJ2-2; 10 bases are shared with TRBD2. V lost 6 bases, J lost 6 bases, and 4 bases stayed unmatched. In germline, CDR1 is ENHRY, CDR2 SYGVKD. The length of the CDR3 is 14 residues.

The chain joins TRBV3-1 to TRBJ2-1, with unresolved D. This CDR3 region has 16 residues. Trimming pared 4 bases from V and 0 bases from J, leaving 13 bases between. Germline CDR1 and CDR2: LGHDT and YNNKEL (reference sequence). CDR3 sequence: CASSLILQSSYNEQFF. The CDR3 nucleotides are TGTGCCAGCAGCCTCATACTCCAAAGCTCCTACAATGAGCAGTTCTTC.